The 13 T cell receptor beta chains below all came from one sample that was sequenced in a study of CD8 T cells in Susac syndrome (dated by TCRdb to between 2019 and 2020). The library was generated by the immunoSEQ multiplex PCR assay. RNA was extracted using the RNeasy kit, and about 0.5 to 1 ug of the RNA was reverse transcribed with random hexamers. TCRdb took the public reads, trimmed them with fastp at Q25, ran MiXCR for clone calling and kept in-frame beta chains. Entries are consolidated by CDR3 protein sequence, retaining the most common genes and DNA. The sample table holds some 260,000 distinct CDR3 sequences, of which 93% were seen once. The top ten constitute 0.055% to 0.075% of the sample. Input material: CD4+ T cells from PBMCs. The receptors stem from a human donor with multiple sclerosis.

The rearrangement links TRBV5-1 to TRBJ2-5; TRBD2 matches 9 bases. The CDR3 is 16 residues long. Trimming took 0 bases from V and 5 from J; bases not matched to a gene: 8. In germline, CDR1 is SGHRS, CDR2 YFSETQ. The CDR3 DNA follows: TGCGCCAGCAGCTTGGGACTAGCGGACGAGTGGGAGACCCAGTACTTC. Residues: CASSLGLADEWETQYF.

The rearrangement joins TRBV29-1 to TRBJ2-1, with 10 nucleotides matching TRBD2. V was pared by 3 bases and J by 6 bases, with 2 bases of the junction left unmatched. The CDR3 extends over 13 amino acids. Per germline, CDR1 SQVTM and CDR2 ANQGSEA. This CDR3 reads CSVEPSGSNEQFF. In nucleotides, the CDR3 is TGCAGCGTTGAGCCTAGCGGGAGCAATGAGCAGTTCTTC.

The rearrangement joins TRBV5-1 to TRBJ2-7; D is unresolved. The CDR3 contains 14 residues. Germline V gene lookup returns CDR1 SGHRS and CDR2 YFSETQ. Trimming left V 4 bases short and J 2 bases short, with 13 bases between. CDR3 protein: CASSPDRITYEQYF. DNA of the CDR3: TGCGCCAGCAGCCCAGATCGGATCACCTACGAGCAGTACTTC. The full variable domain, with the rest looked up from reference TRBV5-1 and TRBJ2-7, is KAGVTQTPRYLIKTRGQQVTLSCSPISGHRSVSWYQQTPGQGLQFLFEYFSETQRNKGNFPGRFSGRQFSNSRSEMNVSTLELGDSALYLCASSPDRITYEQYFGPGTRLTVT.

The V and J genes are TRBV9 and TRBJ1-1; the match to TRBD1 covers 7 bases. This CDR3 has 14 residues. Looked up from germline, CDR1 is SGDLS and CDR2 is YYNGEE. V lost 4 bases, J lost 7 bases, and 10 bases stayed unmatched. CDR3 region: CASSFSSTGVEAFF. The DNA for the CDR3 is TGTGCCAGCAGCTTCTCGTCCACAGGGGTTGAAGCTTTCTTT.

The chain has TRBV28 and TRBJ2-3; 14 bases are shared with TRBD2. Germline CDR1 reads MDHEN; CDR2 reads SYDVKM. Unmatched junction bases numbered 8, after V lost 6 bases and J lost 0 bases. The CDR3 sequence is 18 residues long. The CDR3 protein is CASSPTGLAGESTDTQYF. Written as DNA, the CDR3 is TGTGCCAGCAGCCCAACGGGACTAGCGGGGGAGAGCACAGATACGCAGTATTTT. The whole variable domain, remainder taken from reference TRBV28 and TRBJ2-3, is DVKVTQSSRYLVKRTGEKVFLECVQDMDHENMFWYRQDPGLGLRLIYFSYDVKMKEKGDIPEGYSVSREKKERFSLILESASTNQTSMYLCASSPTGLAGESTDTQYFGPGTRLTVL.

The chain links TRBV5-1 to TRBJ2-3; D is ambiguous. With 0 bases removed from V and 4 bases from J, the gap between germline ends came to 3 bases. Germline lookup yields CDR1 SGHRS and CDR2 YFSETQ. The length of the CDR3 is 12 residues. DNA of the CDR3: TGCGCCAGCAGCTTGGATCCAGATACGCAGTATTTT. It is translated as CASSLDPDTQYF.

The CDR3 loop is CASSRGTSSGNTIYF. The CDR3 DNA follows: TGTGCCAGCTCCCGGGGGACGAGCTCTGGAAACACCATATATTTT. V is TRBV18 and J is TRBJ1-3, with a tentative D call TRBD1 (5 bases). The CDR3 sequence is 15 residues long. V was pared by 6 bases and J by 0 bases, with 12 bases between. In germline, CDR1 is KGHSH, CDR2 LQKENI.

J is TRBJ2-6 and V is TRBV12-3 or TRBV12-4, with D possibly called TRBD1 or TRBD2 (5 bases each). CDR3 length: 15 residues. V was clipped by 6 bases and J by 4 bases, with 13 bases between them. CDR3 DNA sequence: TGTGCCAGCAGCCCCGAGGGGCGCGGGGCCAACGTCCTGACTTTC. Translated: CASSPEGRGANVLTF.

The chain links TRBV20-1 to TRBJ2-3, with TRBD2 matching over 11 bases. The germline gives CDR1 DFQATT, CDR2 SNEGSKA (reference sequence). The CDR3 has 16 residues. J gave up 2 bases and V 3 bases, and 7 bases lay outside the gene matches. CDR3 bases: TGCAGTGCTAGTCCCCGACTAGCGGGATCCACAGATACGCAGTATTTT. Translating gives CSASPRLAGSTDTQYF.

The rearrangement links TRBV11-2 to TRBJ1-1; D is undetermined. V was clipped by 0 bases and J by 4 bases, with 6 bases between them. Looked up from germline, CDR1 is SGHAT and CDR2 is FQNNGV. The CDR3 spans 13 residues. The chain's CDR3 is CASSLEAVTEAFF. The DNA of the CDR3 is TGTGCCAGCAGCTTAGAAGCGGTCACTGAAGCTTTCTTT.

The CDR3, as DNA: TGTGCCAGCTCACCGACAGGGGGCTACGAGCAGTACTTC. This encodes CASSPTGGYEQYF. The chain couples TRBV18 to TRBJ2-7, with TRBD1 identical over 9 bases. The CDR3 length is 13 residues. After removal of 3 bases from V and 3 bases from J, the junction contained 0 bases not matched to a gene. The germline CDR1 and CDR2 sequences are KGHSH and LQKENI.

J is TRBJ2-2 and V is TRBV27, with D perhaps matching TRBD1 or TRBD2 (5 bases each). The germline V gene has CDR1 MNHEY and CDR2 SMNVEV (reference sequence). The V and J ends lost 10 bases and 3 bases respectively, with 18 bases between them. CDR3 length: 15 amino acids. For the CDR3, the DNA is TGTGCCACCCTCCAGGGCACGGGGTACACCGGGGAGCTGTTTTTT. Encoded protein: CATLQGTGYTGELFF.

The CDR3 here is CSVWRRNTEAFF. The CDR3 DNA is TGCAGCGTTTGGAGAAGGAACACTGAAGCTTTCTTT. This chain links TRBV29-1 with TRBJ1-1; D unclear. Per the germline V gene, CDR1 is SQVTM and CDR2 is ANQGSEA. The V and J ends lost 5 bases and 1 base respectively, with 8 bases between them. The CDR3 covers 12 residues.